Detailed here is one T cell receptor beta chain. The sample comes from a study of blood T cell repertoires in COVID-19. Whole-study context: Acute-phase and convalescent COVID-19 samples originated in the United States, Italy and Spain.

Original analysis: Reference gene primers were amplified, and this amplification served to estimate nucleated cell counts. The repertoire was sequenced with immunoSEQ multiplex PCR; TCRdb's copy has only in-frame clones and lacks some. The V and J calls and clone size were taken over from that table, and D and trimming were inferred from the DNA. The sample holds 15,000 to 20,000 clones, roughly 87% seen once. The germline gives CDR1 MNHEY, CDR2 SVGAGI. V shed 4 bases and J 9 bases; nucleotides not matched to a gene: 6. The CDR3 runs 15 residues. The gene calls are TRBV6-5 and TRBJ1-6; TRBD1 agrees at 10 bases. This receptor was taken from a woman in her 70s with active COVID-19. Sequencing was done on a sample of peripheral blood. Here the CDR3 DNA reads TGTGCCAGCAGTTTTTGGACAGGGGGGAGTTCACCCCTCCACTTT. Translated, it gives CASSFWTGGSSPLHF.